This T cell receptor beta chain was documented in a study of blood T cells in healthy people across ages. This CDR3 region has 17 residues. CDR1 is LGHDT, CDR2 YNNKEL, per germline (reference sequence). The trim removed 0 bases at V and 5 bases at J, leaving 12 bases unmatched. Collection of approximately 9.3 milliliters of peripheral blood was performed for each donor. Through a sample-barcoded 5' primer and a J-beta primer mix, a second PCR was run for 7 to 11 cycles. TCRdb ran MiXCR on the 5' RACE reads and lists one entry per CDR3 protein. The sample holds about 800,000 distinct CDR3 sequences, roughly 64% seen once.

The chain combines TRBV3-1 with TRBJ1-2; 7 nucleotides line up with TRBD1. The TCR originated in a man in his thirties or forties in good health. Sequencing used blood. The CDR3 here is CASSQDPSPRGGYGYTF. CDR3 DNA: TGTGCCAGCAGCCAAGATCCATCTCCCAGGGGGGGGTATGGCTACACCTTC.